This T cell receptor (beta chain) is from a study of T cells in women clearing cervical HPV infection. Overall study: Cases were women with histologically confirmed HPV16-related CIN3 or worse, including a couple of invasive cancers.

The study, taken as a whole, reports: CIN3+ cases had significantly higher TCR repertoire richness than controls, but evenness did not differ.

As concerns this clone: Antigen: not known. The read finishes 3 residues shy of the CDR3 end, and the germline J gene is used to complete it.

Germline CDR1 is SNHLY and CDR2 is FYNNEI. Trimming left V 5 bases short and J 0 bases short, with 10 bases between. This CDR3 is 15 amino acids long. Method: immunoSEQ multiplex PCR; TCRdb's copy keeps in-frame clones and lacks some. This repertoire includes 44,000 or so clones. The sequence was obtained from a woman aged 18-69 years with a cervical HPV16 infection that either progressed to CIN3+ or cleared (not recorded which). The chain links TRBV2 to TRBJ2-2; no firm D call. Material for sequencing was blood buffy coat. This CDR3 is CASSRVTTNTGELFF. The CDR3 DNA, read in part, is TGTGCCAGCAGTAGGGTGACAACGAACACCGGGGAG.